This entry concerns a single T cell receptor (beta chain). Its specific antigen is unknown. Nothing much larger sits one base from this clone, and base qualities are not available. Ficoll-Paque density gradient centrifugation was used to isolate PBMCs. CDR3 length: 16 amino acids, cysteine to phenylalanine. The read is trimmed to its CDR3 DNA, 48 bases read in frame from base 1. CDR1 and CDR2, looked up from the germline V gene, are MGHRA and YSYEKL. Between the V and J ends, shortened by 3 bases and 1 base respectively, the junction contains 10 bases. Sequenced on an Illumina NovaSeq 6000. TCRalpha and TCRbeta cDNA libraries were constructed by 5'RACE with constant-segment primers, with sample barcodes and unique molecular identifiers being introduced. Trizol reagent was used to extract RNA from every sample. The libraries were amplified in two PCR steps, and the second step added a second sample barcode and Illumina TruSeq adapters. Sequencing of the libraries was done on an Illumina NovaSeq, producing 2 x 150 bp paired-end reads. On the study's bioinformatics: The reads were demultiplexed and collapsed into UMI-guided consensus sequences using migec v1.2.7. Using mixcr v2.1.11, UMI consensuses were aligned to TRA and TRB V and J templates and then assembled into clonotypes. Expanded or contracted clonotypes were those called significant by both edgeR and NoisET, with noise models trained on biological replicates. For edgeR calls, a false discovery rate-adjusted p below 0.01 and a log2 fold-change threshold of 1 were applied. As an exploratory analysis of dynamics, max-normalized trajectories of the 1000 most abundant clonotypes were examined with PCA combined with hierarchical clustering. Each responding clone was given a CD4 or CD8 phenotype based on the CD4+ and CD8+ repertoires, which had been sequenced separately. Using fastp trimming at Q25 and MiXCR clonotype assembly, TCRdb reanalyzed the public sequencing data and kept in-frame beta chains. Identical CDR3 protein sequences are pooled into one entry, listed with their most common genes and DNA. TCRdb assigned the V and J calls; the authors' analysis was not used. The sample table holds fewer than 650,000 distinct CDR3 sequences, of which roughly 17% were seen once. The ten largest make up about 8.6% of the sample.

These data belong to a study of T-cell memory formation after mild COVID-19 (dated by TCRdb to about 2021). About the investigation overall: Most TCR sequence clusters were specific to one of the two donors. In a couple of donors, T-cell clones that expanded and contracted after mild COVID-19 were tracked by sequencing TCRalpha and TCRbeta repertoires over time. The cohort comprised two young, previously healthy adult volunteers, one female and one male.

What the authors observed across the whole study: The detection of some responding clones in pre-infection memory suggests that pre-existing cross-reactive memory T cells joined the SARS-CoV-2 response. Only a couple of mild cases were covered by the study, and larger cohorts that include severe cases with pre-infection samples were considered necessary. From day 15 to 85, contracting clones showed balanced CD4/CD8 phenotypes, whereas a second wave of clones that expanded from day 15 to 37 leaned towards CD4+. Whether the second-wave clones peaking on day 37 were SARS-CoV-2 specific was not confirmed. Contracting CD4+ clones turned up mainly in the CM and EM memory subsets, whereas EMRA was where CD8+ clones were enriched.

The specimen was PBMCs or a T cell subset sorted from them (not recorded which). This TCR derives from an adult woman who had mild COVID-19 (a few samples of this study predate the infection). The sample titles of this study are shuffled in the database, so cell type and time point are left out; the donor was told from shared clones. Recombination joined TRBV4-1 with TRBJ2-6, with TRBD1 as a weak D call on 6 bases. CDR3 region: CASSHPGESGANVLTF. The DNA sequence is given as TGCGCCAGCAGCCACCCAGGGGAATCTGGGGCCAACGTCCTGACTTTC.